The next 11 T cell receptor beta chains were all read from a single sample in a study of shared clonotypes between healthy human individuals. Produced via immunoSEQ multiplex PCR; TCRdb's table is partial and in-frame only. Of about 530,000 clones in the sample, almost 97% were seen once. Source material: naive CD4+ T cells sorted from blood. Subset specified: CD45RA+ positively selected. The origin of the receptors is a woman aged 25 to 39 in good health.

This clone was observed once. V is TRBV15 and J is TRBJ2-1; D unresolved. Trimming took 4 bases from V and 4 from J, leaving 2 bases between them. This CDR3 comprises 11 residues. CDR1 and CDR2 (germline): LNHNV, YYDKDF (reference sequence). The CDR3 DNA sequence: TGTGCCACCAGCATATACAATGAGCAGTTCTTC. Translating gives CATSIYNEQFF.

The genes are TRBV6-5 and TRBJ1-1; D gene uncertain. The V end lost 2 bases, the J end lost 0 bases, and 10 bases lay between the germline ends. The CDR3 totals 15 residues. Germline V gene data show CDR1 as MNHEY and CDR2 as SVGAGI. The CDR3 reads CASSYANTLNTEAFF. In DNA, the CDR3 is TGTGCCAGCAGTTACGCGAATACCCTGAACACTGAAGCTTTCTTT.

The V gene is TRBV28, the J gene TRBJ2-5; D gene ambiguous. The CDR3 spans 15 residues. Germline-derived CDR1 and CDR2 are MDHEN and SYDVKM. The V end was cut by 5 bases, the J end by 6 bases, with 19 bases between. The CDR3 DNA sequence: TGTGCCAGCAGTCTCTTCCTCCGGTACAAACAGACCCAGTACTTC. This gives the protein CASSLFLRYKQTQYF. Supplemented by reference TRBV28 and TRBJ2-5, the full variable domain reads DVKVTQSSRYLVKRTGEKVFLECVQDMDHENMFWYRQDPGLGLRLIYFSYDVKMKEKGDIPEGYSVSREKKERFSLILESASTNQTSMYLCASSLFLRYKQTQYFGPGTRLLVL.

This chain uses TRBV9 with TRBJ2-7, with 13 bases aligning to TRBD2. The junction had 3 bases not matched to a gene; V was cut back by 4 bases and J by 5 bases. The germline V gene has CDR1 SGDLS and CDR2 YYNGEE. The CDR3 has 14 amino acids. Here the CDR3 reads CASSSGLAGDEQYF. CDR3 DNA sequence: TGTGCCAGCAGCTCCGGACTAGCGGGAGACGAGCAGTACTTC.

This sequence joins TRBV5-1 and TRBJ1-1; D remains unclear. Germline-derived CDR1 and CDR2 are SGHRS and YFSETQ. V shed 5 bases and J shed 0 bases, with 8 bases lying between them. This CDR3 is 13 amino acids long. The CDR3 coding sequence is TGCGCCAGCAGTGAAGGCTTGAACACTGAAGCTTTCTTT. Residues: CASSEGLNTEAFF.

The chain joins TRBV28 to TRBJ1-2; D remains ambiguous. With 1 base removed from V and 8 bases from J, the gap between germline ends came to 11 bases. The CDR3 runs to 13 residues. Germline CDR1 MDHEN, CDR2 SYDVKM. CDR3 sequence reads: CASSLSQTRGYTF. The CDR3 nucleotides read TGTGCCAGCAGTTTATCCCAGACGAGGGGCTACACCTTC.

This clone appeared a few times. J is TRBJ1-3 and V is TRBV2; D is ambiguous. With 8 bases removed from V and 0 bases from J, the gap between germline ends came to 8 bases. The V gene's germline CDR1 is SNHLY and CDR2 FYNNEI. The CDR3 contains 13 residues. The CDR3 region is CASQRDSGNTIYF. The CDR3 region has the DNA TGTGCCAGCCAACGGGACTCTGGAAACACCATATATTTT.

The genes are TRBV19 and TRBJ2-1; 10 bases are a match to TRBD1. Per germline, CDR1 LNHDA and CDR2 SQIVND (reference sequence). With 3 bases clipped from V and 9 bases from J, the junction kept 14 bases outside the gene matches. The CDR3 totals 17 residues. CDR3 protein: CASSILRRDRGRGEQFF. The CDR3 region has the DNA TGTGCCAGTAGTATTTTGCGTCGGGACAGGGGACGGGGTGAGCAGTTCTTC.

The chain employs TRBV10-1 and TRBJ2-2; 9 bases agree with TRBD1. V shed 7 bases, J shed 4 bases, and the junction held 7 bases outside the gene matches. The germline V gene has CDR1 WNHNN and CDR2 SYGVQD (reference sequence). The CDR3 is 15 amino acids. The CDR3 sequence: CASKPGQGSTGELFF. The CDR3 region has the DNA TGCGCCAGCAAGCCGGGACAGGGATCCACCGGGGAGCTGTTTTTT.

The chain uses TRBV28 and TRBJ2-7, with 7 bases lining up with TRBD2. This CDR3 contains 15 residues. Germline assignment: CDR1 MDHEN and CDR2 SYDVKM. V lost 5 bases to trimming and J lost 3 bases; unmatched junction nucleotides: 10. The CDR3 loop is CASSPPTGGYYEQYF. The CDR3, as DNA: TGTGCCAGCAGTCCGCCCACGGGAGGTTACTACGAGCAGTACTTC.

The V gene is TRBV5-1, the J gene TRBJ2-1; 16 bases match TRBD2. Trimming cost V 5 bases and J 8 bases; bases outside gene matches: 10. The CDR3 loop spans 17 amino acids. Per the germline V gene, CDR1 is SGHRS and CDR2 is YFSETQ. In DNA form, the CDR3 reads TGCGCCAGCAGGTACGGGACTAGCGGGAGGGCCGTGGATGAGCAGTTCTTC. As protein: CASRYGTSGRAVDEQFF.